This T cell receptor beta chain was sequenced for a study of shared clonotypes between healthy human individuals. Some clones are missing from TCRdb's copy, which holds only in-frame ones; the method was immunoSEQ multiplex PCR. Among more than 1.2 million clones listed, just under 99% were seen once. CDR3 length: 14 amino acids. The V gene lost 2 bases and the J gene lost 0 bases, with 6 bases spanning the gap. CDR1 and CDR2 (germline): SGDLS, YYNGEE. What was sequenced was naive CD4+ T cells sorted from blood. Subset meaning: CD45RA+ positively selected. The chain links TRBV9 to TRBJ2-1; the D is unclear. This clonotype was obtained from a man aged 30 to 39 in good health. In DNA, the CDR3 is TGTGCCAGCAGCGTCTACAGCTCCTACAATGAGCAGTTCTTC. Its translation: CASSVYSSYNEQFF.